The TCR beta chain described here comes from a study of STAT5B mutations in CD4+ large granular lymphocyte leukemia. Looking at the study overall: The CDR3 'QG' motif was associated with a particular HLA allele among healthy donors. General study results and limits: 8/27 top patient clones versus 2/35 control clones were TRBV06-family. Main leukemic clonotypes were patient-specific, but around 25% appeared at low frequency elsewhere.

In its sample, this clone was seen a few times. Antigen: not known. The survey-level immunoSEQ assay was used. Only in-frame clones appear in the TCRdb table, and some are missing; sequencing was by immunoSEQ multiplex PCR. The profile shows tens of thousands of clones, around 85% of them singletons. The V end was cut by 1 base, the J end by 2 bases, with 14 bases between. CDR3 length equals 16 residues. Germline loops: CDR1 SGHNT, CDR2 YENEEA. The chain uses TRBV11-3 and TRBJ1-1; no firm D call. The sequence came from a human donor in good health. The sample consisted of CD4+ T cells from blood buffy coats. CDR3 sequence: CASSLGFTDGNTEAFF. The CDR3 DNA reads TGTGCCAGCAGCTTAGGATTCACGGACGGTAACACTGAAGCTTTCTTT.